Listed here are 4 T cell receptor beta chains from one sample, sequenced in a study of long-term antiretroviral therapy in people with HIV. Runs used v3.0 of the immunoSEQ assay and were done at survey level. Sequencing was performed with immunoSEQ multiplex PCR; in TCRdb, only in-frame clones are kept and a portion is missing. The table includes more than 20,000 clones, 85% to 90% detected once. The specimen was unsorted PBMCs, collected 1.8 years before starting antiretroviral therapy. The receptors derive from a woman aged 30 to 39 with HIV.

The chain is built from TRBV9 and TRBJ2-1, with 16 bases that match TRBD2. The trim removed 3 bases at V and 10 bases at J, leaving 13 bases unmatched. This CDR3 has 18 amino acids. Germline CDR1 SGDLS, CDR2 YYNGEE. The CDR3 reads CASSGVGGTSGGAHEQFF. In DNA form, the CDR3 reads TGTGCCAGCAGCGGGGTAGGCGGGACTAGCGGGGGGGCACACGAGCAGTTCTTC.

The chain combines TRBV6-6 with TRBJ1-5, with TRBD1 identical over 9 bases. V shed 7 bases, J shed 4 bases, and the junction held 8 bases outside the gene matches. This CDR3 is 15 amino acids long. Germline CDR1 is MNHNY and CDR2 is SVGAGI (reference sequence). The CDR3 nucleotides are TGTGCCAGCAATGACGGGACAGGGCCAAATCAGCCCCAGCATTTT. It is translated as CASNDGTGPNQPQHF.

The chain recombines TRBV5-1 with TRBJ2-3; 11 bases align to TRBD2. The germline V gene has CDR1 SGHRS and CDR2 YFSETQ. V was pared by 4 bases and J by 1 base, with 8 bases of the junction left unmatched. CDR3 length equals 17 residues. CDR3 coding DNA: TGCGCCAGCAGCCCCAGACTAGCGGGGACTCGCACAGATACGCAGTATTTT. Protein sequence: CASSPRLAGTRTDTQYF.

The gene calls are TRBV5-4 and TRBJ2-5, with TRBD1 as a possible D gene (6 bases). Germline V CDR1 and CDR2: SGHNT, YYREEE (reference sequence). Trimming removed 3 bases at V and 0 bases at J, with 9 bases between. CDR3 length: 14 residues. The CDR3 DNA reads as TGTGCCAGCAGCTCCGGGACAAACCAAGAGACCCAGTACTTC. Protein: CASSSGTNQETQYF.